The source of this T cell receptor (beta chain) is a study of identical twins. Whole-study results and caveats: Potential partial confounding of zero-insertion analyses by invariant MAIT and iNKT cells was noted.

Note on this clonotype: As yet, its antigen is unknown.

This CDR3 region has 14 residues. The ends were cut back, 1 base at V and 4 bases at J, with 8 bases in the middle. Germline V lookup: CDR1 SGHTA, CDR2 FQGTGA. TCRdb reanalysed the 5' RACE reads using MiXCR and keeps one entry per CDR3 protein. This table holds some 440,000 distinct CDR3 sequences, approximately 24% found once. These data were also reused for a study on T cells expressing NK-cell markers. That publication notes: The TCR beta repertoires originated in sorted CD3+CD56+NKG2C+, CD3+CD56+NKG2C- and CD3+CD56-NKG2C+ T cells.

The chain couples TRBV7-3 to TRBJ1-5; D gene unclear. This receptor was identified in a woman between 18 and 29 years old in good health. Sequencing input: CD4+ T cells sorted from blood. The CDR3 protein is CASSLKLSNQPQHF. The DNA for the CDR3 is TGTGCCAGCAGCTTAAAACTGTCGAATCAGCCCCAGCATTTT.